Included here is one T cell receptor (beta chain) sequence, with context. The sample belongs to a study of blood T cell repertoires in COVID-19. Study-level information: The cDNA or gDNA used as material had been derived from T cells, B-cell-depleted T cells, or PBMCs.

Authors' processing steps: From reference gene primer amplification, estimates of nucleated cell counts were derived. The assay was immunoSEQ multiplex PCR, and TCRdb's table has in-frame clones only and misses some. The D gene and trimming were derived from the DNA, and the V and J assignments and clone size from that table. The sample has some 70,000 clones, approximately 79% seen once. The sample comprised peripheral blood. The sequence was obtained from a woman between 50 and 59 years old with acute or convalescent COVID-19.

CDR3 loop: CASSTAGVMVSDTQYF. CDR3 DNA: TGCGCCAGCAGCACAGCCGGGGTTATGGTTTCAGATACGCAGTATTTT. The V gene is TRBV5-1, the J gene TRBJ2-3; D might be TRBD2 (5 bases). Germline CDR1 is SGHRS and CDR2 is YFSETQ. V lost 4 bases and J 4 bases, leaving 19 bases between the germline ends. The CDR3 runs 16 residues. The entire variable domain, with the rest obtained from reference TRBV5-1 and TRBJ2-3, is as follows: KAGVTQTPRYLIKTRGQQVTLSCSPISGHRSVSWYQQTPGQGLQFLFEYFSETQRNKGNFPGRFSGRQFSNSRSEMNVSTLELGDSALYLCASSTAGVMVSDTQYFGPGTRLTVL.